This TCR beta chain appears in the sequencing data of a study of long-term antiretroviral therapy in people with HIV. Study summary: A decade or so separates the oldest specimens from the later 2015 immediate-ART recommendation.

Survey-level resolution applied to immunoSEQ assay v3.0. Here immunoSEQ multiplex PCR was the method, and the copy in TCRdb shows in-frame clones only, minus some. The repertoire holds around 19,000 clones, with 75% to 95% as singletons. The length of the CDR3 is 13 residues. V shed 3 bases and J shed 4 bases, with 10 bases lying between them. Germline loops: CDR1 SGHRS, CDR2 YFSETQ. The rearrangement joins TRBV5-1 to TRBJ1-1; D uncertain. The source material was unsorted PBMCs, sampled approximately 4.5 years before starting antiretroviral therapy. This TCR came from a young woman with HIV. The CDR3: CASSYEDGTEAFF. The CDR3 nucleotides are TGCGCCAGCAGCTACGAGGATGGCACTGAAGCTTTCTTT.